The clone carrying this T cell receptor beta chain has just a few counts. This record belongs to a study of cytomegalovirus exposure and HLA in healthy donors. The J segment lost 4 bases and the V segment lost 1 base, leaving 5 bases of the junction unmatched. The CDR3 is 15 amino acids. Germline CDR1 SGHVS, CDR2 FNYEAQ. PCR used 60 Vbeta primers and 13 Jbeta primers. Produced via immunoSEQ multiplex PCR; TCRdb's table is partial and in-frame only. The data contain about 94,000 clones, around 66% of them singletons. The gene calls are TRBV7-6 and TRBJ2-5; 8 bases fit TRBD2. The sequence came from a man between 25 and 39 years old in good health and CMV-seronegative. The sequenced sample was PBMCs. CDR3 sequence (DNA): TGTGCCAGCAGCTTAGTTCCGGGAGGGGGAGAGACCCAGTACTTC. Its protein product is CASSLVPGGGETQYF.